This TCR beta chain was sequenced in a study of technical replicates of blood from a few donors. TCRdb keeps only in-frame clones here, not all; method: immunoSEQ multiplex PCR. The sample comprises tens of thousands of clones, 95% of which are singletons, and approximately 0.26% rests with the top ten. V gave up 4 bases and J gave up 6 bases; unmatched junction bases: 14. The CDR3 runs to 19 residues. Per germline, CDR1 SGHRS and CDR2 YFSETQ. Sequenced input: T cells isolated from PBMCs. This rearrangement joins TRBV5-1 to TRBJ2-3, with TRBD2 matching over 16 bases. The receptor comes from a human donor in good health. The CDR3 nucleotides read TGCGCCAGCAGCCTGGGGACTAGCGGGGGGGCTGGAGCCCACGATACGCAGTATTTT. Translated: CASSLGTSGGAGAHDTQYF.